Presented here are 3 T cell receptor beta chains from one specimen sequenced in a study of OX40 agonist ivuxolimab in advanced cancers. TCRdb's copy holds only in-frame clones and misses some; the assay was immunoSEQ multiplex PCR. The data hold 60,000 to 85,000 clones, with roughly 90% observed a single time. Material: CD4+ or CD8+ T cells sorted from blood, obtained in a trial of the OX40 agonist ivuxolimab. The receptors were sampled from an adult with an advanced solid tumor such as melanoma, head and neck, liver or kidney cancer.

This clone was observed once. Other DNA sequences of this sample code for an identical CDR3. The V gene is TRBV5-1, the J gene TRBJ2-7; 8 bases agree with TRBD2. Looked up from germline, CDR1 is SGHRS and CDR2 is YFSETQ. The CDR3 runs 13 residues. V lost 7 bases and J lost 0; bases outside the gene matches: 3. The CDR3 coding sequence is TGCGCCAGCTCCAGCGGGAGCTCCTACGAGCAGTACTTC. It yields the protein CASSSGSSYEQYF.

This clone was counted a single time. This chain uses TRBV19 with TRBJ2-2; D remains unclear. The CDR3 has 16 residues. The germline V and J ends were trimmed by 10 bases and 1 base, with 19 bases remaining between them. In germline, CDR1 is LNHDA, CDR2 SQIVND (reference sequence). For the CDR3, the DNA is TGTGCCACCAAACCTATTTGGGTTAAGAACACCGGGGAGCTGTTTTTT. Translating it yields CATKPIWVKNTGELFF.

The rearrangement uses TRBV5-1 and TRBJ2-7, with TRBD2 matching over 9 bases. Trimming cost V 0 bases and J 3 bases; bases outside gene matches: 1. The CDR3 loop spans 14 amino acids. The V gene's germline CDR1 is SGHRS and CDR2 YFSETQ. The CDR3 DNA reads TGCGCCAGCAGCTTGGCTAGCGGGAACTACGAGCAGTACTTC. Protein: CASSLASGNYEQYF.